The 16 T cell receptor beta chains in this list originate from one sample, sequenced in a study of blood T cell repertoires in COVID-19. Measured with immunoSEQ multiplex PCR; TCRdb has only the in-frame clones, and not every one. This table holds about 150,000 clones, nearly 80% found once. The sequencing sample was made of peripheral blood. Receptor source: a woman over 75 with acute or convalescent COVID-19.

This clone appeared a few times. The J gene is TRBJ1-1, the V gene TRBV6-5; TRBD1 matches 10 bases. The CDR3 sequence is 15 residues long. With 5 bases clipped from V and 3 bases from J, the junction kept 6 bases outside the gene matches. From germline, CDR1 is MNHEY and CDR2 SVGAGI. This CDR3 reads CASSTGQGVYTEAFF. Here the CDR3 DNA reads TGTGCCAGCAGTACCGGACAGGGGGTGTACACTGAAGCTTTCTTT.

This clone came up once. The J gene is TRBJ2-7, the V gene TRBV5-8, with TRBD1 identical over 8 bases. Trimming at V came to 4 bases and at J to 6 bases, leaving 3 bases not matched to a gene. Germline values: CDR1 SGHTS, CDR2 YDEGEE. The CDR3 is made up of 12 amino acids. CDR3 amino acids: CASSRQGREQYF. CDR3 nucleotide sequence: TGTGCCAGCAGCAGACAGGGGCGCGAGCAGTACTTC.

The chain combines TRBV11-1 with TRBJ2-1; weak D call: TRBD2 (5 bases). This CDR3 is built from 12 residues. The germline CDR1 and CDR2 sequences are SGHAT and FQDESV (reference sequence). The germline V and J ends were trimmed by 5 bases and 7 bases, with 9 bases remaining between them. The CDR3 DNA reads TGTGCCAGCAGCCAAGGCGGGAATGAGCAGTTCTTC. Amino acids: CASSQGGNEQFF.

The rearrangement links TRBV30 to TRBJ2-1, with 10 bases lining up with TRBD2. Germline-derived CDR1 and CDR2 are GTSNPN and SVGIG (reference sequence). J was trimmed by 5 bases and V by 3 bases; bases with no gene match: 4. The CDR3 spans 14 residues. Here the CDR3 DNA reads TGTGCCTGGAGGAGCGGGGGGGCCAACAATGAGCAGTTCTTC. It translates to CAWRSGGANNEQFF.

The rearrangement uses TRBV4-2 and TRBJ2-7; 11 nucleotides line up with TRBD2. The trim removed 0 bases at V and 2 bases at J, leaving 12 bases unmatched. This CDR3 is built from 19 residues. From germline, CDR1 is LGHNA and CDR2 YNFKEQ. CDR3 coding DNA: TGTGCCAGCAGCCAAGATCCCACCCTGGGACTAGCGGAGACCTACGAGCAGTACTTC. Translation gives CASSQDPTLGLAETYEQYF.

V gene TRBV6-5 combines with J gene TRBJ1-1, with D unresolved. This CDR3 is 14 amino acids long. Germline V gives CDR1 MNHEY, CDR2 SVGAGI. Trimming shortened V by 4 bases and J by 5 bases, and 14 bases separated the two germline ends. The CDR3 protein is CASSSLAGVTEAFF. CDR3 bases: TGTGCCAGCAGTTCGCTAGCCGGGGTAACTGAAGCTTTCTTT.

CDR3 sequence (DNA): TGTGCCAGCAGGGGGACAGGGCCCGGGGAGCTGTTTTTT. Residues: CASRGTGPGELFF. V gene TRBV6-5 combines with J gene TRBJ2-2; TRBD1 matches at 9 bases. J lost 6 bases, V lost 6 bases, and 2 bases had no gene match. Germline CDR1 and CDR2: MNHEY and SVGAGI. The CDR3 runs to 13 residues.

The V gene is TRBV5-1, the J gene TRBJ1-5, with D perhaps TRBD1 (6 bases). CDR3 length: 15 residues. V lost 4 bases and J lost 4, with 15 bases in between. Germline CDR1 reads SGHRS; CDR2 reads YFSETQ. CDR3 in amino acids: CASSGFWTANQPQHF. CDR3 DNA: TGCGCCAGCAGCGGCTTTTGGACAGCTAATCAGCCCCAGCATTTT.

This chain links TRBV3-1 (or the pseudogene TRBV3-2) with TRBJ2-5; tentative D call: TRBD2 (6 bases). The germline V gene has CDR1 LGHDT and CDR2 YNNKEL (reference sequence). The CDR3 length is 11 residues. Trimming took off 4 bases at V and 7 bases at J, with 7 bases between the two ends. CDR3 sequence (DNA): TGTGCCAGCAGCCTGGGAGGGACCCAGTACTTC. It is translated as CASSLGGTQYF.

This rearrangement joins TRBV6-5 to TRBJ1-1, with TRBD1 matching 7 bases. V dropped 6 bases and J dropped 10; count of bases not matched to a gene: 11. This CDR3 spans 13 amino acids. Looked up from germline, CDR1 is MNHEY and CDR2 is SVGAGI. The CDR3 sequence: CASSRQDRRRAFF. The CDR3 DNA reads TGTGCCAGCAGCCGCCAGGACAGGCGTAGAGCTTTCTTT.

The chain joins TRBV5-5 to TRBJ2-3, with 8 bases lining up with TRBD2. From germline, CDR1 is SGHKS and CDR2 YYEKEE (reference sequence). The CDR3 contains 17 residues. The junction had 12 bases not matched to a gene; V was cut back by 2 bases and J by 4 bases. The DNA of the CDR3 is TGTGCCAGCAGCTTAGGGAGCGGGAGTCCGGGTGCAGATACGCAGTATTTT. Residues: CASSLGSGSPGADTQYF.

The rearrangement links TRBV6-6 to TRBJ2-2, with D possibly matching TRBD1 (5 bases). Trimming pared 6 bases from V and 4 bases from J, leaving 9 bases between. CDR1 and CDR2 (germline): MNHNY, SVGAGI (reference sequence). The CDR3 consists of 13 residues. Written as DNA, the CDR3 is TGTGCCAGCAGGCTCCAGGGCACCGGGGAGCTGTTTTTT. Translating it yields CASRLQGTGELFF.

The DNA of the CDR3 is TGTGCCAGCAGTCCCTTCGGCGCGGAAGGAAACACCATATATTTT. Translation: CASSPFGAEGNTIYF. The J gene is TRBJ1-3, the V gene TRBV28, with D hard to call. The ends were cut back, 5 bases at V and 4 bases at J, with 15 bases in the middle. Germline V CDR1 and CDR2: MDHEN, SYDVKM. This CDR3 contains 15 residues.

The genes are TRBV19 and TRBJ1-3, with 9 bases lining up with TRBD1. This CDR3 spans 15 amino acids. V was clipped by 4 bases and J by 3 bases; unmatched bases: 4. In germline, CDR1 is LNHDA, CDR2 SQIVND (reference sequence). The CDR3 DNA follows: TGTGCCAGTAGTACCGGGACAGGGATTGGAAACACCATATATTTT. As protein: CASSTGTGIGNTIYF. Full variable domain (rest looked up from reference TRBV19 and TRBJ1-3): DGGITQSPKYLFRKEGQNVTLSCEQNLNHDAMYWYRQDPGQGLRLIYYSQIVNDFQKGDIAEGYSVSREKKESFPLTVTSAQKNPTAFYLCASSTGTGIGNTIYFGEGSWLTVV.

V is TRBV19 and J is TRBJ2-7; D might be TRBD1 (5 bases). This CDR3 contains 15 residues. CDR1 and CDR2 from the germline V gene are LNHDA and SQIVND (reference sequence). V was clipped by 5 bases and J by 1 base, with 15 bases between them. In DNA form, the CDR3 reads TGTGCCAGTAGTCCTAGGTCAGGGCTTTCCTACGAGCAGTACTTC. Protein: CASSPRSGLSYEQYF.

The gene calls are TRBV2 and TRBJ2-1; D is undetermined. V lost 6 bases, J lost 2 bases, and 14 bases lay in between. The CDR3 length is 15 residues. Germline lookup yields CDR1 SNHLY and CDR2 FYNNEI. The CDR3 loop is CASSPNSAAYNEQFF. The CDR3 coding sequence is TGTGCCAGCAGCCCGAATAGTGCTGCCTACAATGAGCAGTTCTTC.